This entry is about one T cell receptor beta chain. The data derive from a study of blood T cell repertoires in COVID-19. The CDR3 has 20 amino acids. Germline V gene sequence: CDR1 LGHNA, CDR2 YSLEER. The V gene end was trimmed by 5 bases and the J gene end by 6 bases; junction bases not matched to a gene: 21. Profiled with immunoSEQ multiplex PCR; TCRdb holds only in-frame clones, not every one. Of roughly 290,000 clones listed, around nine tenths are singletons. Each participant's cohort was designated according to participant-reported clinical history. Symptom resolution, clearance, or two negative PCRs marked the recovered donors of Cohort 3.

The TCR originated in a woman in her 40s who had recovered from COVID-19. The sequenced sample was PBMCs or T cells enriched from blood (not recorded which). The chain has TRBV4-3 and TRBJ1-6, with 8 bases matching TRBD1. The DNA of the CDR3 is TGCGCCAGCAGCTCTTACGCCCCCGGAATGAGACAGGGGATTAATTCACCCCTCCACTTT. This encodes CASSSYAPGMRQGINSPLHF.